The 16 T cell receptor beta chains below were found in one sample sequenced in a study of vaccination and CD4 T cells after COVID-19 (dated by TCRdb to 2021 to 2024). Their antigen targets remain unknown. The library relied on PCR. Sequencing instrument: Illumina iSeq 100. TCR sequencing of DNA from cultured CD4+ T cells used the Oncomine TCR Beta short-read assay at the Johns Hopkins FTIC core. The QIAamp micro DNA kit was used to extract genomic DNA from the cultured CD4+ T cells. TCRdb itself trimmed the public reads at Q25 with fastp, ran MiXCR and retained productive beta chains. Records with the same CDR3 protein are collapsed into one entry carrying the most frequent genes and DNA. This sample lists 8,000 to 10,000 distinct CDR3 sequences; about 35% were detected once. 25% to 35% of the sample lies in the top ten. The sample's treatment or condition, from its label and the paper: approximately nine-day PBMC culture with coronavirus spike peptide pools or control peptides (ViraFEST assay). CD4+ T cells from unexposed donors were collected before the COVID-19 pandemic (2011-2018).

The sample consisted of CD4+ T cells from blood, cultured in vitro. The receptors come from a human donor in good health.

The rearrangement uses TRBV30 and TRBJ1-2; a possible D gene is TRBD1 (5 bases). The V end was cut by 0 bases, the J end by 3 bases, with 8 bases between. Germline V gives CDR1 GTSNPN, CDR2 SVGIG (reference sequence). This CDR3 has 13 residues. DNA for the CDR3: TGTGCCTGGAGTGTTGGGGCCGACTATGGCTACACCTTC. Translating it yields CAWSVGADYGYTF.

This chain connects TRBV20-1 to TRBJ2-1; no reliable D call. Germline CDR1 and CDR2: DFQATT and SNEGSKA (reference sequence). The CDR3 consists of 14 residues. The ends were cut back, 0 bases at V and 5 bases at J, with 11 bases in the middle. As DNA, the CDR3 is TGCAGTGCTAGAGATCCGAATGTTAACAATGAGCAGTTCTTC. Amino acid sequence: CSARDPNVNNEQFF.

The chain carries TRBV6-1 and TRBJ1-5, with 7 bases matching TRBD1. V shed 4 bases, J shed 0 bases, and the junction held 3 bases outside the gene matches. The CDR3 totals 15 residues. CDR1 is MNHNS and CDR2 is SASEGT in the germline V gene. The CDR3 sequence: CASSGGQPSNQPQHF. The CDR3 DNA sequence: TGTGCCAGCAGTGGGGGACAGCCTAGCAATCAGCCCCAGCATTTT.

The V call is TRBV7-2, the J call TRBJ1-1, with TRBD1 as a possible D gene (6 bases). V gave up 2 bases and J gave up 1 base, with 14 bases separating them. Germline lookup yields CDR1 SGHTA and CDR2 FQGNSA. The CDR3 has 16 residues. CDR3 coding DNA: TGTGCCAGCAGCTTAACTCCCGTGACAGGGAACACTGAAGCTTTCTTT. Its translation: CASSLTPVTGNTEAFF.

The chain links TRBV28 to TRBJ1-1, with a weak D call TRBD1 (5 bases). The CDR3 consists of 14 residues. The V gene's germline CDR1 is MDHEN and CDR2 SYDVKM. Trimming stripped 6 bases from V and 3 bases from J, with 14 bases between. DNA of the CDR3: TGTGCCAGCAGCCCTCACAGGTGGGACACTGAAGCTTTCTTT. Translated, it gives CASSPHRWDTEAFF.

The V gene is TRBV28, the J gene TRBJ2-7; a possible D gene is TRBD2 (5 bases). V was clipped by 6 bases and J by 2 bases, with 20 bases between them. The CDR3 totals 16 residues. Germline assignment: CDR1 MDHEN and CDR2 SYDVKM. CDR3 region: CASSSPVSRGPYEQYF. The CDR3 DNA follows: TGTGCCAGCAGCTCCCCGGTGAGTCGGGGTCCCTACGAGCAGTACTTC.

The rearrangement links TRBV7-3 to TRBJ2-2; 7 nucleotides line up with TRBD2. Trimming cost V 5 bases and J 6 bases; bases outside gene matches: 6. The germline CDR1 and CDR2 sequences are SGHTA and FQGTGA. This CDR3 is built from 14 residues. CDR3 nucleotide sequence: TGTGCCAGCAGCCCGGGGGGTGCCGCCGGGGAGCTGTTTTTT. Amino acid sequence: CASSPGGAAGELFF.

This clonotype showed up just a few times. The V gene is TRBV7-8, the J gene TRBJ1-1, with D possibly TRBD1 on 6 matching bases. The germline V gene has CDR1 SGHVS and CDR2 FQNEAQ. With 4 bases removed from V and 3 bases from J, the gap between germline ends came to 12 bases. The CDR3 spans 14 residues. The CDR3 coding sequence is TGTGCCAGCAGCTCCAGGGGTGGGGACACTGAAGCTTTCTTT. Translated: CASSSRGGDTEAFF.

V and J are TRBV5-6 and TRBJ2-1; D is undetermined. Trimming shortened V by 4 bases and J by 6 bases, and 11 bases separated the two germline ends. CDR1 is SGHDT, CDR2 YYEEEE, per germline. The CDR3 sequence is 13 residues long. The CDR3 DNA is TGTGCCAGCAGCCCCCGACACGCCAATGAGCAGTTCTTC. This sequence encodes CASSPRHANEQFF.

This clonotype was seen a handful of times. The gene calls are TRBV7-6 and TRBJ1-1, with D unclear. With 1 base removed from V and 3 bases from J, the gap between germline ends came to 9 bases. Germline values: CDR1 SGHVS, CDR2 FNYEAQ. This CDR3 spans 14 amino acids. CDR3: CASSLVSGDTEAFF. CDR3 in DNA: TGTGCCAGCAGCTTAGTTAGCGGGGACACTGAAGCTTTCTTT.

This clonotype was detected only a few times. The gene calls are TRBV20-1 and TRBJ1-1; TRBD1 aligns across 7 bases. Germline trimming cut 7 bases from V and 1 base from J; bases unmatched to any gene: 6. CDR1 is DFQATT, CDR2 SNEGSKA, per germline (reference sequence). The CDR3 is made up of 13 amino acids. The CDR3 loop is CSVTGAWNTEAFF. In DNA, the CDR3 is TGCAGTGTTACAGGGGCCTGGAACACTGAAGCTTTCTTT.

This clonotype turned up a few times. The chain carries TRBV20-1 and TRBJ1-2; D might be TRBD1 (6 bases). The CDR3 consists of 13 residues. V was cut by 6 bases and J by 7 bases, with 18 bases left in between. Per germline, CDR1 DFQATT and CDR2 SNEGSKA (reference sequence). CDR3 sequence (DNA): TGCAGTGCCGCCCTAACAGGGTTCGGTGGCTACACCTTC. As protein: CSAALTGFGGYTF.

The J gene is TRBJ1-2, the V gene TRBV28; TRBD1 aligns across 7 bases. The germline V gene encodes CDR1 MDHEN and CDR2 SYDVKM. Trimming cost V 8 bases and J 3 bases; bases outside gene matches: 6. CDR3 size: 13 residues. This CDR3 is CASSTGVDYGYTF. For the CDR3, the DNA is TGTGCCAGCTCTACAGGGGTGGACTATGGCTACACCTTC.

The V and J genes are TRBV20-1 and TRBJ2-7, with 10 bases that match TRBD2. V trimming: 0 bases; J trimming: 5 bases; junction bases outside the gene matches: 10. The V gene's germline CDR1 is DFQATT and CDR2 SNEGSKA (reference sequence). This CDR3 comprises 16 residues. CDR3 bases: TGCAGTGCTAGAGATCAAAGCGGGAGGGCCATCCACGAGCAGTACTTC. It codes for CSARDQSGRAIHEQYF.

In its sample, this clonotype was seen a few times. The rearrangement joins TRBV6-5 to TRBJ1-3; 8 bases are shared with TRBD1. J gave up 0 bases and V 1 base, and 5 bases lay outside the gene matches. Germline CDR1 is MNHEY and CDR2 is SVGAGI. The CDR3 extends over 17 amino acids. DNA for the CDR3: TGTGCCAGCAGTTACTTCCGTCAGGGGGCCTCTGGAAACACCATATATTTT. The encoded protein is CASSYFRQGASGNTIYF.

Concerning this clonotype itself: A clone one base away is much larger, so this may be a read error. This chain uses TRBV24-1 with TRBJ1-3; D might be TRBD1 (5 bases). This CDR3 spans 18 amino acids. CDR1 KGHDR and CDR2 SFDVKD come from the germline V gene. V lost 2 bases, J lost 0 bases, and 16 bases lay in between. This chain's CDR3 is CATSDWKGQHFSGNTIYF. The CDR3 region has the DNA TGTGCCACCAGTGATTGGAAGGGGCAGCACTTCTCTGGAAACACCATATATTTT.